This T cell receptor (beta chain) was obtained from a study of regulatory T cells in long-lasting Graves disease. Regarding time point: newly diagnosed GD, antithyroid drugs for less than 3 months. Researchers made the TCR library from RNA that was extracted from PBMCs. The trim removed 7 bases at V and 5 bases at J, leaving 7 bases unmatched. CDR1 and CDR2 (germline): SGHAT, FQDESV (reference sequence). The CDR3 runs 13 residues. HTBI primers from iRepertoire and Arm-PCR of CDR3 regions yielded the TCR beta libraries. In the source study's methods: Sample data revealed fewer than 70 TRBV and about 15 TRBJ segments. One entry per CDR3 protein results from TCRdb running MiXCR on the multiplex PCR reads. The V and J calls follow TCRdb's processing rather than the paper's. The profile shows 400,000 to 550,000 distinct CDR3 sequences, 16% of them singletons. This clonotype was detected a few times. The data were also submitted as part of a second study, on T cells in Graves' hyperthyroidism and ophthalmopathy. Turning to that study: Graves' hyperthyroidism qualified as stable when ophthalmopathy did not progress within 18 months. Clonotypes that were expanded in thyroid above 0.001 mostly appeared in blood too.

The source was peripheral blood mononuclear cells (PBMCs), collected at new diagnosis, from a patient treated with antithyroid drugs. This chain links TRBV11-1 with TRBJ2-5; 7 bases are a match to TRBD2. This TCR was sampled from a woman aged 18 to 35 with Graves disease. The CDR3 sequence is CASKQTSWETQYF. CDR3 nucleotide sequence: TGTGCCAGCAAACAGACTAGCTGGGAGACCCAGTACTTC. Full variable domain (rest looked up from reference TRBV11-1 and TRBJ2-5): EAEVAQSPRYKITEKSQAVAFWCDPISGHATLYWYRQILGQGPELLVQFQDESVVDDSQLPKDRFSAERLKGVDSTLKIQPAELGDSAMYLCASKQTSWETQYFGPGTRLLVL.